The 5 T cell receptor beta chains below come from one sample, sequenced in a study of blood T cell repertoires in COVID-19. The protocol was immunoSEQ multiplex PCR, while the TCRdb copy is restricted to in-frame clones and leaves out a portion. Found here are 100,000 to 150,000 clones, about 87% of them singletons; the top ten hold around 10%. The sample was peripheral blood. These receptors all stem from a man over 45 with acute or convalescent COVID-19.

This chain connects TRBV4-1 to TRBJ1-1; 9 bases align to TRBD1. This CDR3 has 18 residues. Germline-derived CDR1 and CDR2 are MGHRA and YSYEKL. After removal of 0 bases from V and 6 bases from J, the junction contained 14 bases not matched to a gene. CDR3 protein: CASSQDVSTGGRRAEAFF. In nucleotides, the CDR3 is TGCGCCAGCAGCCAAGATGTTTCTACAGGGGGCAGGAGGGCTGAAGCTTTCTTT.

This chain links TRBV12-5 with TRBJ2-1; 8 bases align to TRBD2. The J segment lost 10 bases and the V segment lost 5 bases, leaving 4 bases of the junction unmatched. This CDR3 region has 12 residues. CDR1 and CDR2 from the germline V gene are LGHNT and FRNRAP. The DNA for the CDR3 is TGTGCTAGTGGTCCCTTAGCGGGAGAGCAGTTCTTC. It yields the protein CASGPLAGEQFF.

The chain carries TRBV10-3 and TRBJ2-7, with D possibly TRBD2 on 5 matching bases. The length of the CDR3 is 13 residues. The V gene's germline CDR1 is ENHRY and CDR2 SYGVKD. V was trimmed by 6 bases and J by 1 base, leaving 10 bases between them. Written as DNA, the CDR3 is TGTGCCATCAGAGGACTGGATTCCTACGAGCAGTACTTC. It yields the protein CAIRGLDSYEQYF.

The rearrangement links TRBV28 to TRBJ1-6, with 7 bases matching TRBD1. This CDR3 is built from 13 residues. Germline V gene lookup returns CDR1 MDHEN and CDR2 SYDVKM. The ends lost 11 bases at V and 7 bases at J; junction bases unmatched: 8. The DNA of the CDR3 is TGTGCCTCCTTCGACAGGGACAATTCACCCCTCCACTTT. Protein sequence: CASFDRDNSPLHF. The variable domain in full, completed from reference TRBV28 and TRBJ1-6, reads DVKVTQSSRYLVKRTGEKVFLECVQDMDHENMFWYRQDPGLGLRLIYFSYDVKMKEKGDIPEGYSVSREKKERFSLILESASTNQTSMYLCASFDRDNSPLHFGNGTRLTVT.

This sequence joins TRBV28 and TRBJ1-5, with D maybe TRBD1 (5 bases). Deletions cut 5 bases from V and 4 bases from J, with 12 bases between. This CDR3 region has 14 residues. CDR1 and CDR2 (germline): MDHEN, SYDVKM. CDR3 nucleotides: TGTGCCAGCAGTCCTGTACAGGTTAATCAGCCCCAGCATTTT. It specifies CASSPVQVNQPQHF.